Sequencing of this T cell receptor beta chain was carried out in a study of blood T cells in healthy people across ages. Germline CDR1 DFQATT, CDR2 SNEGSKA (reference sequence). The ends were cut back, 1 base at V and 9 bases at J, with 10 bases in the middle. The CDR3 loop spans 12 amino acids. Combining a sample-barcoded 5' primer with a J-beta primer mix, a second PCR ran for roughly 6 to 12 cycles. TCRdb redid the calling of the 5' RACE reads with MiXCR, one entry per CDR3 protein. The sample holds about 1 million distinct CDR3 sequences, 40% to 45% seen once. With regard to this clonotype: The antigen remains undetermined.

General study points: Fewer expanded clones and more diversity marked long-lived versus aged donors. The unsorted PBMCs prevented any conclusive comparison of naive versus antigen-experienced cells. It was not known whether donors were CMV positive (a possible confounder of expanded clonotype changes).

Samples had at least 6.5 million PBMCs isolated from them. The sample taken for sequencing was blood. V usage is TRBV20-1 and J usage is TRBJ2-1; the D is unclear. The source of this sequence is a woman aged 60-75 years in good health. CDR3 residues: CSARVQLGEQFF. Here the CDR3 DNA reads TGCAGTGCTAGAGTTCAACTGGGTGAGCAGTTCTTC.